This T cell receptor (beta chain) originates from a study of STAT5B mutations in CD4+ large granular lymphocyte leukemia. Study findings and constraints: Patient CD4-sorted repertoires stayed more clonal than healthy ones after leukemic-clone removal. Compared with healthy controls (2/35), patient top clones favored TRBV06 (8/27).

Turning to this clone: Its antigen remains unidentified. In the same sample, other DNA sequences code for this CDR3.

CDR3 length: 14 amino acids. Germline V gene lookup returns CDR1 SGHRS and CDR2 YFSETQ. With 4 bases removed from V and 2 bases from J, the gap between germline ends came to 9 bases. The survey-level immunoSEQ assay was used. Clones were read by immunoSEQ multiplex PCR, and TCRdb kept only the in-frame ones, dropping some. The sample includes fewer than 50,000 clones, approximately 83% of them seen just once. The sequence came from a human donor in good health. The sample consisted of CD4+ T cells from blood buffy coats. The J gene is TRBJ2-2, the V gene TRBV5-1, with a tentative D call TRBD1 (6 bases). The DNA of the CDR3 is TGCGCCAGCAGCCCCGGGACAAACACCGGGGAGCTGTTTTTT. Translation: CASSPGTNTGELFF. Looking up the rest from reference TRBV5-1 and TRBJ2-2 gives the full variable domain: KAGVTQTPRYLIKTRGQQVTLSCSPISGHRSVSWYQQTPGQGLQFLFEYFSETQRNKGNFPGRFSGRQFSNSRSEMNVSTLELGDSALYLCASSPGTNTGELFFGEGSRLTVL.